This T cell receptor (beta chain) was sequenced for a study of control samples from healthy donors and cancer patients. Method: immunoSEQ multiplex PCR; TCRdb's copy keeps in-frame clones and lacks some. The sample consists of 90,000 to 100,000 clones, over 60% of them appearing once. The sequenced sample consisted of blood. The clonotype comes from a woman aged 30 to 39 in good health.

The CDR3 DNA reads as TGTGCCAGCAAACCCGGGACAGGCATCAATCAGCCCCAGCATTTT. As protein: CASKPGTGINQPQHF. The V and J genes are TRBV6-5 and TRBJ1-5; 8 positions match TRBD1. Trimming took 7 bases from V and 3 from J; bases not matched to a gene: 8. Germline V gives CDR1 MNHEY, CDR2 SVGAGI. This CDR3 spans 15 amino acids.